The T cell receptor beta chain described here comes from a study of T cells in Graves' hyperthyroidism and ophthalmopathy. The TCR beta CDR3 regions underwent amplification using RNA transcripts as the source. First-round RT-PCR targeting the TCR CDR3 was performed with the HTBI primer set. One entry per CDR3 protein results from TCRdb running MiXCR on the multiplex PCR reads. This table holds a few hundred thousand distinct CDR3 sequences, around 15% found once. This clonotype has ten or more counts. CDR1 KGHSH and CDR2 LQKENI come from the germline V gene. J was trimmed by 9 bases and V by 5 bases; bases with no gene match: 5. The CDR3 is made up of 12 amino acids.

The specimen sequenced was blood. The chain uses TRBV18 and TRBJ1-2; 8 bases line up with TRBD1. This receptor was obtained from a woman aged 18 to 35 with Graves' hyperthyroidism. The CDR3 sequence is CASSGTGGSYTF. DNA for the CDR3: TGTGCCAGCTCAGGGACAGGAGGAAGCTACACCTTC.